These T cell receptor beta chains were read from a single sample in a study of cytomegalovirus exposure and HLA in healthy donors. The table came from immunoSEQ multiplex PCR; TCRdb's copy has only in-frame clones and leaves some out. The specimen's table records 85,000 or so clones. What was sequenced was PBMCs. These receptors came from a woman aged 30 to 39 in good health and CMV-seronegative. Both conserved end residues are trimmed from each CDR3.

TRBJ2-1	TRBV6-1	ATISGLRANEQF
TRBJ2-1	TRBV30	AWEPSATYNEQF
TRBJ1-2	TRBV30	AWSFSARTGKNGYT
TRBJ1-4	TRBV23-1	ASSHRGDEKLF
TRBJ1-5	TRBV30	AWNPGQGGHQPQH
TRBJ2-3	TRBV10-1	ASSDGGTDTQY
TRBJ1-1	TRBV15	ATSRGRLQGMNTEAF
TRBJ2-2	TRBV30	AWTSGSRTGELF
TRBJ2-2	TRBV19	ASSKGSQGAGELF
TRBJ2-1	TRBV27	ASSDTLSSYNEQF
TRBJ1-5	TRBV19	ASRRGLDQPQH
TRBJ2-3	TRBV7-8	ASRPVGGFTDTQY
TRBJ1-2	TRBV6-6	ASRPTGVRDGYT
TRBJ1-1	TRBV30	AWAHTNTEAF
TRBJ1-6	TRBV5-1	ASSPDISSPLH
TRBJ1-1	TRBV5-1	ASSLGSTSNTEAF
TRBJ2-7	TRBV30	AWSRKGPSYEQY